One sample yielded the 17 T cell receptor beta chains listed below, sequenced in a study of beta chain features in type 1 diabetes. Isolated RNA was reverse transcribed in full, so expressed TCRB transcripts were sequenced. Sequencing used immunoSEQ multiplex PCR; TCRdb keeps in-frame clones, though not all of them. The sample contains 200,000 to 250,000 clones, 25% to 30% of which appear only once. The sequenced sample consisted of central memory CD4+ T cells from blood. The receptors stem from a young man in good health.

This clone was picked up a small number of times. This chain connects TRBV9 to TRBJ2-3; 9 bases are a match to TRBD2. This CDR3 has 16 residues. V dropped 3 bases and J dropped 3; count of bases not matched to a gene: 8. The germline CDR1 and CDR2 sequences are SGDLS and YYNGEE. In DNA, the CDR3 is TGTGCCAGCAGCGAGGATAGCGGGAGTCCTACAGATACGCAGTATTTT. Amino acids: CASSEDSGSPTDTQYF.

The chain has TRBV28 and TRBJ2-1; TRBD2 agrees at 12 bases. With V trimmed by 5 bases and J by 7 bases, 12 bases remained unmatched. CDR1 MDHEN and CDR2 SYDVKM come from the germline V gene. The CDR3 extends over 17 amino acids. CDR3: CASSAPLAGGPRNEQFF. The CDR3 nucleotides read TGTGCCAGCAGTGCCCCGCTAGCGGGAGGGCCCAGGAATGAGCAGTTCTTC.

This chain joins TRBV15 and TRBJ2-1, with 10 bases lining up with TRBD2. Germline CDR1 LNHNV, CDR2 YYDKDF (reference sequence). With V trimmed by 0 bases and J by 6 bases, 2 bases remained unmatched. CDR3 length: 15 amino acids. The chain's CDR3 is CATSREASGGNEQFF. CDR3 in DNA: TGTGCCACCAGCAGAGAAGCTAGCGGGGGCAATGAGCAGTTCTTC. The whole variable domain, remainder taken from reference TRBV15 and TRBJ2-1, is DAMVIQNPRYQVTQFGKPVTLSCSQTLNHNVMYWYQQKSSQAPKLLFHYYDKDFNNEADTPDNFQSRRPNTSFCFLDIRSPGLGDTAMYLCATSREASGGNEQFFGPGTRLTVL.

This clone was observed many times. The chain has TRBV10-3 and TRBJ2-1, with D unclear. Trimming took off 4 bases at V and 5 bases at J, with 6 bases between the two ends. Germline V gives CDR1 ENHRY, CDR2 SYGVKD. The CDR3 loop spans 12 amino acids. DNA for the CDR3: TGTGCCATCAGTGGCAATCACAATGAGCAGTTCTTC. Amino acids: CAISGNHNEQFF.

V is TRBV14 and J is TRBJ2-7; D is ambiguous. In germline, CDR1 is SGHDN, CDR2 FVKESK. V was clipped by 0 bases and J by 5 bases, with 11 bases between them. This CDR3 has 14 residues. The CDR3 loop is CASSQDRVLNEQYF. CDR3 DNA: TGTGCCAGCAGCCAAGATAGAGTTTTGAACGAGCAGTACTTC.

Only a few counts were recorded for this clone. The rearrangement uses TRBV7-2 and TRBJ2-3; no clear D. The germline V and J ends were trimmed by 5 bases and 4 bases, with 13 bases remaining between them. Germline assignment: CDR1 SGHTA and CDR2 FQGNSA. This CDR3 region has 14 residues. The DNA for the CDR3 is TGTGCCAGCAGCAACCTGTACGGGCCAGATACGCAGTATTTT. This codes for CASSNLYGPDTQYF.

This clone was seen a few times. CDR3 in amino acids: CASSLAGGGGADTQYF. In DNA, the CDR3 is TGTGCCAGCAGCTTAGCTGGAGGCGGGGGGGCAGATACGCAGTATTTT. The J gene is TRBJ2-3, the V gene TRBV7-2; 9 bases align to TRBD2. V lost 0 bases to trimming and J lost 4 bases; unmatched junction nucleotides: 5. CDR3 size: 16 residues. Germline V gene data show CDR1 as SGHTA and CDR2 as FQGNSA. Drawing the rest from reference TRBV7-2 and TRBJ2-3, the complete variable domain is GAGVSQSPSNKVTEKGKDVELRCDPISGHTALYWYRQSLGQGLEFLIYFQGNSAPDKSGLPSDRFSAERTGGSVSTLTIQRTQQEDSAVYLCASSLAGGGGADTQYFGPGTRLTVL.

The chain joins TRBV30 to TRBJ1-4; 10 nucleotides match TRBD1. Germline V gives CDR1 GTSNPN, CDR2 SVGIG (reference sequence). This CDR3 contains 16 residues. V lost 2 bases, J lost 7 bases, and 10 bases stayed unmatched. As DNA, the CDR3 is TGTGCCTGGAGTACTCAGACAGGGGGCGCGGGTGAAAAACTGTTTTTT. It encodes CAWSTQTGGAGEKLFF.

This clone has only a few counts. V and J are TRBV15 and TRBJ2-1; TRBD2 matches 7 bases. CDR3 length: 15 residues. Germline values: CDR1 LNHNV, CDR2 YYDKDF (reference sequence). Trimming cost V 0 bases and J 5 bases; bases outside gene matches: 4. CDR3 bases: TGTGCCACCAGCAGAGAAGGCGGGAGCGACAATGAGCAGTTCTTC. Its protein product is CATSREGGSDNEQFF.

The chain joins TRBV27 to TRBJ2-5, with TRBD2 matching over 11 bases. Trimming took 7 bases from V and 4 from J; bases not matched to a gene: 14. In germline, CDR1 is MNHEY, CDR2 SMNVEV (reference sequence). The CDR3 totals 17 residues. The CDR3 DNA follows: TGTGCCAGCACCCCAAGCCGGAGGACTAGCGGGTTAGAGACCCAGTACTTC. The encoded protein is CASTPSRRTSGLETQYF.

This clone was detected a few times. J is TRBJ2-2 and V is TRBV19; 9 positions agree with TRBD1. V dropped 7 bases and J dropped 4; count of bases not matched to a gene: 13. Germline values: CDR1 LNHDA, CDR2 SQIVND (reference sequence). The CDR3 contains 17 residues. As DNA, the CDR3 is TGTGCCAGTACCTCTCCCCCCGGGACAGGGTCCACCGGGGAGCTGTTTTTT. Protein: CASTSPPGTGSTGELFF.

CDR3: CASSHSYGMDTEAFF. CDR3 sequence (DNA): TGCGCCAGCAGCCATAGCTATGGAATGGACACTGAAGCTTTCTTT. The chain links TRBV4-1 to TRBJ1-1; D is ambiguous. CDR3 length: 15 residues. The germline CDR1 and CDR2 sequences are MGHRA and YSYEKL. V was trimmed by 3 bases and J by 3 bases, leaving 14 bases between them.

V is TRBV7-8 and J is TRBJ1-1; D may be TRBD1 (6 bases). This CDR3 is 16 amino acids long. Trimming left V 7 bases short and J 5 bases short, with 23 bases between. Germline V CDR1 and CDR2: SGHVS, FQNEAQ. As DNA, the CDR3 is TGTGCCAGCACCCGAGGTGGGGGGCGCCCCGGTACTGAAGCTTTCTTT. Its protein is CASTRGGGRPGTEAFF.

The chain uses TRBV6-1 and TRBJ2-5, with 7 bases fitting TRBD1. The trim removed 11 bases at V and 3 bases at J, leaving 9 bases unmatched. The CDR3 runs 13 residues. Germline V gives CDR1 MNHNS, CDR2 SASEGT. The CDR3 DNA reads TGTGCCGTCCGACAGGGCGCCGAAGAGACCCAGTACTTC. Protein product: CAVRQGAEETQYF.

This clone has a handful of counts. The chain recombines TRBV7-9 with TRBJ1-1; possibly TRBD1 for D (5 bases). Germline CDR1 is SEHNR and CDR2 is FQNEAQ (reference sequence). V was clipped by 5 bases and J by 2 bases, with 12 bases between them. The CDR3 has 14 amino acids. The CDR3 coding sequence is TGTGCCAGCAGCCCCGACAGAGATAACACTGAAGCTTTCTTT. Translating gives CASSPDRDNTEAFF. Full variable domain (missing parts from reference TRBV7-9 and TRBJ1-1): DTGVSQNPRHKITKRGQNVTFRCDPISEHNRLYWYRQTLGQGPEFLTYFQNEAQLEKSRLLSDRFSAERPKGSFSTLEIQRTEQGDSAMYLCASSPDRDNTEAFFGQGTRLTVV.

This clone appeared once. This chain uses TRBV5-4 with TRBJ2-3, with 9 bases fitting TRBD2. Near its end, the DNA agrees better with TRBJ2-5, so the J call may be wrong. The CDR3 covers 15 residues. Germline CDR1 and CDR2: SGHNT and YYREEE (reference sequence). The CDR3 bases are TGTGCCAGCAGCCGGGCTAGCGGGATACAAGAGACCCAGTACTTC. It is translated as CASSRASGIQETQYF.

This chain joins TRBV15 and TRBJ1-2; D is undetermined. The CDR3 contains 11 residues. The germline V and J ends were trimmed by 0 bases and 11 bases, with 7 bases remaining between them. Per germline, CDR1 LNHNV and CDR2 YYDKDF (reference sequence). CDR3 DNA: TGTGCCACCAGCAGAGACAGAAGTTACACCTTC. Protein sequence: CATSRDRSYTF.